Reported below is one T cell receptor beta chain. Antigen specificity is unknown. Other DNA sequences in the same sample also yield this CDR3. This entry is derived from a study of shared clonotypes between healthy human individuals. Study-wide findings and caveats: Non-shared clonotypes showed lower generation probabilities than clonotypes common to all four donors. Around 5% was the fraction of naive CD4 clonotypes found shared across a few donors.

Here immunoSEQ multiplex PCR was the method, and the copy in TCRdb shows in-frame clones only, minus some. The sample lists 2.3 million or so clones; about 92% were seen once. The CDR3 consists of 14 residues. Germline V gene lookup returns CDR1 ENHRY and CDR2 SYGVKD. The V gene end was trimmed by 3 bases and the J gene end by 2 bases; junction bases not matched to a gene: 2. The material sequenced was naive CD4+ T cells from PBMCs. The subset: CD45RA+ positively selected. This TCR was sampled from a young man in good health. Some clones in this sample may be carry-over from other donors' samples. The chain has TRBV10-3 and TRBJ2-7; 9 bases fit TRBD1. The CDR3 DNA reads as TGTGCCATCAGTGATGGGACAGGGACCTACGAGCAGTACTTC. Encoded protein: CAISDGTGTYEQYF.